The 14 T cell receptor beta chains in this list originate from one sample, sequenced in a study of post-analysis software for immune sequencing data. Study-wide results and caveats: TRBV5-6, TRBV5-1 and TRBV20-1 belonged to a set of five TRBV segments that were more frequent in patients than controls.

TCR beta libraries were prepared from cDNA with unique molecular identifiers. TCRdb re-analysed the PCR reads in MiXCR, keeping a single row per CDR3 protein. The repertoire has 700,000 to 900,000 distinct CDR3 sequences, about half of them found once; the top ten carry roughly 4.9%. These receptors have no known antigen. The sample was blood. The receptors here all came from a girl aged 5-17 years with multiple sclerosis.

The chain couples TRBV3-1 to TRBJ1-2; 7 bases are shared with TRBD1. The CDR3 extends over 17 amino acids. Per the germline V gene, CDR1 is LGHDT and CDR2 is YNNKEL (reference sequence). V trimming: 1 base; J trimming: 0 bases; junction bases outside the gene matches: 8. The CDR3 bases are TGTGCCAGCAGCCAAGTCTTCTGGACAGGTCCTAACTATGGCTACACCTTC. Translation: CASSQVFWTGPNYGYTF.

This clonotype came up a few times. The chain uses TRBV7-3 and TRBJ2-5; perhaps TRBD2 as D (5 bases). CDR1 SGHTA and CDR2 FQGTGA come from the germline V gene. Trimming shortened V by 5 bases and J by 3 bases, and 10 bases separated the two germline ends. This CDR3 spans 13 amino acids. The CDR3 here is CASSPTREETQYF. In nucleotides, the CDR3 is TGTGCCAGCAGCCCGACGAGGGAAGAGACCCAGTACTTC.

The chain links TRBV28 to TRBJ1-5; 8 positions match TRBD1. The CDR3 covers 15 residues. Unmatched junction bases numbered 12, after V lost 7 bases and J lost 7 bases. Germline V gene lookup returns CDR1 MDHEN and CDR2 SYDVKM. CDR3 DNA: TGTGCCAGCACCACCGGACAGGGATGGAAACAGCCCCAGCATTTT. Its protein is CASTTGQGWKQPQHF.

The genes are TRBV29-1 and TRBJ2-5; 9 bases are a match to TRBD2. Germline V CDR1 and CDR2: SQVTM, ANQGSEA. There are 12 residues in the CDR3. CDR3 in DNA: TGCAACGAGGCGCGGGAGGGCAATGAGCAGTACTTC. Its translation: CNEAREGNEQYF.

The V gene is TRBV10-3, the J gene TRBJ1-1; D ambiguous. Germline CDR1 reads ENHRY; CDR2 reads SYGVKD. This CDR3 region has 13 residues. V lost 7 bases and J 1 base, leaving 10 bases between the germline ends. The CDR3 protein is CAITELQNTEAFF. CDR3 in DNA: TGTGCCATCACTGAATTACAGAACACTGAAGCTTTCTTT.

This chain joins TRBV5-1 and TRBJ2-1, with 15 bases matching TRBD2. Germline CDR1 is SGHRS and CDR2 is YFSETQ. V trimming: 6 bases; J trimming: 8 bases; junction bases outside the gene matches: 18. The CDR3 spans 19 residues. The CDR3 sequence: CASTPRRTSGRAASHEQFF. The CDR3 DNA reads TGCGCCAGCACTCCCCGAAGGACTAGCGGGAGGGCCGCATCTCATGAGCAGTTCTTC.

This clonotype was counted only a few times. The chain employs TRBV25-1 and TRBJ2-3, with 8 bases fitting TRBD2. The CDR3 consists of 16 residues. The germline gives CDR1 MGHDK, CDR2 SYGVNS. The V and J ends lost 5 bases and 3 bases, in that order; junction bases with no gene match: 10. The CDR3 loop is CASSPGLEFPTDTQYF. The CDR3 DNA is TGTGCCAGCAGTCCGGGACTAGAGTTTCCGACAGATACGCAGTATTTT.

This clonotype was observed a few times. J is TRBJ2-7 and V is TRBV3-1; the D gene could be TRBD1 or TRBD2 (5 bases each). The length of the CDR3 is 14 residues. Trimming shortened V by 3 bases and J by 2 bases, and 11 bases separated the two germline ends. CDR1 is LGHDT and CDR2 is YNNKEL in the germline V gene (reference sequence). CDR3 sequence (DNA): TGTGCCAGCAGCCAGAGTGGGGGAACCTACGAGCAGTACTTC. Protein: CASSQSGGTYEQYF.

As concerns this clonotype: One junction end disagrees with the germline gene, perhaps due to a read error. This chain joins TRBV6-1 and TRBJ2-7; 7 bases line up with TRBD2. This CDR3 has 12 residues. Germline V gene sequence: CDR1 MNHNS, CDR2 SASEGT. For the CDR3, the DNA is TGTACCAGCCATTACCGGGGAGGGACGCAGTACTTC. Residues: CTSHYRGGTQYF.

This chain links TRBV20-1 with TRBJ2-3; no clear D gene. Germline lookup yields CDR1 DFQATT and CDR2 SNEGSKA (reference sequence). V lost 7 bases to trimming and J lost 7 bases, with 9 bases between them. CDR3 length: 10 amino acids. The CDR3, as DNA: TGCAGTGGGGTAGCAAATACGCAGTATTTT. Encoded protein: CSGVANTQYF.

Worth noting for this clonotype: At one of its ends the junction is not consistent with the germline gene, which may arise from a read error. The rearrangement joins TRBV7-2 to TRBJ2-4; 12 bases align to TRBD1. The last part of the DNA fits TRBJ2-7 better; the J call may be wrong. CDR3 length: 17 residues. Germline V gene sequence: CDR1 SGHTA, CDR2 FQGNSA. The CDR3 is CASGLGPLGQGAYEQYF. For the CDR3, the DNA is TGTGCCAGCGGCTTAGGTCCCCTGGGACAGGGGGCATACGAGCAGTACTTC.

The chain links TRBV29-1 to TRBJ2-1, with D maybe TRBD1 (6 bases). Trimming stripped 2 bases from V and 14 bases from J, with 19 bases between. The CDR3 runs to 13 residues. From germline, CDR1 is SQVTM and CDR2 ANQGSEA. The CDR3 DNA sequence: TGCAGCGTTGAACAACAGGGCAATAAACGGGAGTTCTTC. Its translation: CSVEQQGNKREFF.

This clonotype has only a few counts. This chain joins TRBV12-5 and TRBJ1-1; 8 nucleotides align to TRBD1. The CDR3 spans 14 residues. The V segment lost 5 bases and the J segment 4 bases; nucleotides outside the gene matches: 6. Germline V gene data show CDR1 as LGHNT and CDR2 as FRNRAP. Written as DNA, the CDR3 is TGTGCTAGTGGTCCGGGACAGGATAGCACTGAAGCTTTCTTT. Residues: CASGPGQDSTEAFF.

This clonotype was observed a few times. This chain joins TRBV9 and TRBJ2-4, with D hard to call. This CDR3 is 13 amino acids long. Trimming shortened V by 7 bases and J by 0 bases, and 8 bases separated the two germline ends. Looked up from germline, CDR1 is SGDLS and CDR2 is YYNGEE. CDR3 in DNA: TGTGCCAGCGCAACGGGAGCCAAAAACATTCAGTACTTC. The encoded protein is CASATGAKNIQYF.